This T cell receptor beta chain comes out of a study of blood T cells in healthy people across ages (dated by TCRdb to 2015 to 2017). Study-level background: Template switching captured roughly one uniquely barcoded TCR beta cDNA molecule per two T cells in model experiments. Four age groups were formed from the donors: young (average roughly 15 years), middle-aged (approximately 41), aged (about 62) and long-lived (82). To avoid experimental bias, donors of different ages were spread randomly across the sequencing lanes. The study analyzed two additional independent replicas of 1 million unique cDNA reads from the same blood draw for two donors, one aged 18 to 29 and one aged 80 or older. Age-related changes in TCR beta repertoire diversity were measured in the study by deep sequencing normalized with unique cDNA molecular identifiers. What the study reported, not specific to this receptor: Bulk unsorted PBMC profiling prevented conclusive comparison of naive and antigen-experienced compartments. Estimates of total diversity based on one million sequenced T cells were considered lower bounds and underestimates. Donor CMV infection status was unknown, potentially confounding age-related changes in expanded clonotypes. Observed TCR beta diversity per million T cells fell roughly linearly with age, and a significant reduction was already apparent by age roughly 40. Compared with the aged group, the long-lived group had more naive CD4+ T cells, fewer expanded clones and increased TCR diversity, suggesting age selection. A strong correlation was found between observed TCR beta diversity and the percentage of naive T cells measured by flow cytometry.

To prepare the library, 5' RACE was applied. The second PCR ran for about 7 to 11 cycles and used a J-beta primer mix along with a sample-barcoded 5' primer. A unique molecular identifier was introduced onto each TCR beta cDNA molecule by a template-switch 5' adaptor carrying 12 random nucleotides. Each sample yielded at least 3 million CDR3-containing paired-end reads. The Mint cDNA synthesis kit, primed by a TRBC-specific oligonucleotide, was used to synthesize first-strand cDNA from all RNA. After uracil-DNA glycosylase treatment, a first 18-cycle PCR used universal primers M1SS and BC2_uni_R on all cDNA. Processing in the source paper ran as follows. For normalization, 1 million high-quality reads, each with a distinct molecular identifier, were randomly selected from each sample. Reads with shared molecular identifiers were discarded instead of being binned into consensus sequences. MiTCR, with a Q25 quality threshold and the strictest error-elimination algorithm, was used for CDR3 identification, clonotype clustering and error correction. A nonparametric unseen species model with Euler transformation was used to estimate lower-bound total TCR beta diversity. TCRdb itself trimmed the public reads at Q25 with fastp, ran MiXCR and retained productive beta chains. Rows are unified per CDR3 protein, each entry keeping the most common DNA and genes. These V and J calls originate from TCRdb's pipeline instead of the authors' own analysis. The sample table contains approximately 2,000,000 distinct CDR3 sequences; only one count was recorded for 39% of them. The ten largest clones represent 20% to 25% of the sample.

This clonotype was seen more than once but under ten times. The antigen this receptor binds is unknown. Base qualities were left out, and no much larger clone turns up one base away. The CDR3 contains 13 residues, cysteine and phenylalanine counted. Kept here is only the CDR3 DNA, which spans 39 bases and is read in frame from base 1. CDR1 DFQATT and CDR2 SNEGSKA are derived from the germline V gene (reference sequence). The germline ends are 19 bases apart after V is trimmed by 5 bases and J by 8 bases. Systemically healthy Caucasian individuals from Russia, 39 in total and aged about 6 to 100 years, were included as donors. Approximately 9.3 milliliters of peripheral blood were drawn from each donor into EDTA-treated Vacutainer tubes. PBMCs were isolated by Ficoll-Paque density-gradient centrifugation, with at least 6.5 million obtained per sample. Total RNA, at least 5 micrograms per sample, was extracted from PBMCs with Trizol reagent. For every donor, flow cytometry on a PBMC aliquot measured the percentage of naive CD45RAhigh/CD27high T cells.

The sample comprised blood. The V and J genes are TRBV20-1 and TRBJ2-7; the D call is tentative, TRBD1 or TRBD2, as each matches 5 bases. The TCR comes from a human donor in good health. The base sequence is TGCAGTGCTGGCCGGGACGGTACTACGCAGCAGTACTTC. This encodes CSAGRDGTTQQYF.